This T cell receptor beta chain was recovered during a study of blood T cell repertoires in COVID-19. For the study at large: The origin of the acute and convalescent COVID-19 samples was the United States, Italy and Spain.

The trim removed 0 bases at V and 7 bases at J, leaving 6 bases unmatched. This CDR3 region has 16 residues. Germline CDR1 is SGHRS and CDR2 is YFSETQ. As originally analysed: Quantification of nucleated cells was approximated via reference gene primer amplification. Method: immunoSEQ multiplex PCR; TCRdb's copy keeps in-frame clones and lacks some. The V and J calls and clone size come from that table; D and trimming were worked out from the DNA. The top ten clones hold approximately 2% of a sample with 100,000 to 150,000 clones, about 85% of them seen once. The material sequenced was peripheral blood. The receptor was isolated from a man between 65 and 85 years old with acute or convalescent COVID-19. The chain combines TRBV5-1 with TRBJ2-1; 11 bases align to TRBD2. The CDR3 protein is CASSLGPSGGLNEQFF. In DNA form, the CDR3 reads TGCGCCAGCAGCTTGGGTCCTAGCGGGGGGTTAAATGAGCAGTTCTTC.